Listed here are 15 T cell receptor beta chains from one sample, sequenced in a study of blood T cell repertoires in COVID-19. Only in-frame clones appear in the TCRdb table, and some are missing; sequencing was by immunoSEQ multiplex PCR. The repertoire holds about 300,000 clones, about 90% seen once, with roughly 1.9% in the top ten. The sample was peripheral blood. The receptors shown here come from a woman in her 30s with COVID-19, enrolled during active disease.

This chain links TRBV4-1 with TRBJ2-2; no clear D gene. The CDR3 spans 14 residues. Germline loops: CDR1 MGHRA, CDR2 YSYEKL. The V end was cut by 0 bases, the J end by 5 bases, with 7 bases between. The CDR3 loop is CASSQDPPTGELFF. Written as DNA, the CDR3 is TGCGCCAGCAGCCAAGACCCTCCGACCGGGGAGCTGTTTTTT.

J is TRBJ2-2 and V is TRBV5-4; 9 bases are a match to TRBD2. The CDR3 is made up of 16 amino acids. J was trimmed by 7 bases and V by 3 bases; bases with no gene match: 10. The germline gives CDR1 SGHNT, CDR2 YYREEE (reference sequence). CDR3 nucleotides: TGTGCCAGCAGCTCCCAAGGCGGGGGGGCTTTCGGGGAGCTGTTTTTT. Translated: CASSSQGGGAFGELFF.

The chain recombines TRBV18 with TRBJ2-3, with unresolved D. This CDR3 region has 17 residues. The germline V and J ends were trimmed by 1 base and 2 bases, with 16 bases remaining between them. Per germline, CDR1 KGHSH and CDR2 LQKENI. In DNA, the CDR3 is TGTGCCAGCTCACCACTATCCGGCGACACCACCACAGATACGCAGTATTTT. Translated, it gives CASSPLSGDTTTDTQYF.

The J gene is TRBJ1-3, the V gene TRBV12-5, with no clear D. Germline V gene sequence: CDR1 LGHNT, CDR2 FRNRAP. This CDR3 contains 12 residues. V was trimmed by 5 bases and J by 0 bases, leaving 2 bases between them. In DNA, the CDR3 is TGTGCTAGTGGTCACTCTGGAAACACCATATATTTT. It encodes CASGHSGNTIYF.

This chain links TRBV6-6 with TRBJ1-2, with 7 bases that match TRBD1. The CDR3 spans 15 residues. V gave up 4 bases and J gave up 0 bases; unmatched junction bases: 5. Germline CDR1 is MNHNY and CDR2 is SVGAGI (reference sequence). CDR3 nucleotide sequence: TGTGCCAGCAGTTCGACAGGGTCGACTAACTATGGCTACACCTTC. The encoded protein is CASSSTGSTNYGYTF.

The table lists this clone with a count of one. The V call is TRBV19, the J call TRBJ1-2; a weak D match, TRBD1 (5 bases). Germline V gene data show CDR1 as LNHDA and CDR2 as SQIVND (reference sequence). Trimming left V 5 bases short and J 4 bases short, with 11 bases between. This CDR3 is built from 13 residues. The CDR3 DNA follows: TGTGCCAGTAGTGATCGACAGATCTATGGCTACACCTTC. This gives the protein CASSDRQIYGYTF.

This clone was seen only once. V gene TRBV7-2 combines with J gene TRBJ2-2; TRBD2 might be the D (6 bases). CDR3 length: 14 residues. Germline assignment: CDR1 SGHTA and CDR2 FQGNSA. V was shortened by 1 base and J by 4 bases, with 7 bases between the two germline ends. CDR3 bases: TGTGCCAGCAGCTTAGGGGGACTCACCGGGGAGCTGTTTTTT. Amino acid sequence: CASSLGGLTGELFF.

The chain uses TRBV19 and TRBJ1-6, with D possibly being TRBD1 (6 bases). Between the trimmed V and J ends, which lost 8 bases and 3 bases, there was a span of 26 bases. Germline lookup yields CDR1 LNHDA and CDR2 SQIVND (reference sequence). The CDR3 runs 19 residues. The CDR3 DNA sequence: TGTGCCAGTGCCTTCATGTCCGGGACAACAAAACTCTATAATTCACCCCTCCACTTT. It codes for CASAFMSGTTKLYNSPLHF.

The rearrangement links TRBV5-1 to TRBJ1-6, with D tentatively TRBD1 (6 bases). Trimming removed 4 bases from V and 5 bases from J, with 16 bases in between. The CDR3 covers 16 residues. In germline, CDR1 is SGHRS, CDR2 YFSETQ. The DNA for the CDR3 is TGCGCCAGCAGCACTGGCGGGGGGGCGAATAATTCACCCCTCCACTTT. Translating gives CASSTGGGANNSPLHF.

V usage is TRBV5-1 and J usage is TRBJ1-5, with TRBD1 identical over 9 bases. J gave up 3 bases and V 0 bases, and 10 bases lay outside the gene matches. CDR1 and CDR2 from the germline V gene are SGHRS and YFSETQ. This CDR3 comprises 18 residues. The CDR3 nucleotides read TGCGCCAGCAGCTTGGGTGGGACCGGGACAGGGAACAATCAGCCCCAGCATTTT. Amino acids: CASSLGGTGTGNNQPQHF.

This sequence joins TRBV5-6 and TRBJ1-1; D call uncertain. In germline, CDR1 is SGHDT, CDR2 YYEEEE. Trimming left V 7 bases short and J 5 bases short, with 15 bases between. The CDR3 contains 13 residues. This CDR3 is CASPKGGRTEAFF. CDR3 in DNA: TGTGCCAGCCCAAAAGGAGGGAGGACTGAAGCTTTCTTT.

The chain carries TRBV9 and TRBJ2-3, with 10 bases matching TRBD2. The CDR3 totals 17 residues. Trimming took 1 base from V and 4 from J; bases not matched to a gene: 9. Germline lookup yields CDR1 SGDLS and CDR2 YYNGEE. CDR3 coding DNA: TGTGCCAGCAGCGTAATTGGACTAGCGGAGGGGTCAGATACGCAGTATTTT. Translated: CASSVIGLAEGSDTQYF.

CDR3 sequence (DNA): TGCGCCAGCAGTGAGTCGACGGCCAGACTACAAGAGACCCAGTACTTC. Residues: CASSESTARLQETQYF. The chain uses TRBV10-2 and TRBJ2-5; perhaps TRBD2 as D (5 bases). Germline V lookup: CDR1 WSHSY, CDR2 SAAADI. The CDR3 spans 16 residues. Trimming removed 0 bases from V and 2 bases from J, with 13 bases in between.

The genes are TRBV3-1 (or the pseudogene TRBV3-2) and TRBJ2-3; no definite D call. Trimming pared 1 base from V and 3 bases from J, leaving 5 bases between. CDR3 length: 13 amino acids. Germline assignment: CDR1 LGHDT and CDR2 YNNKEL (reference sequence). The CDR3 DNA reads as TGTGCCAGCAGCCAAGTAATGACAGATACGCAGTATTTT. This codes for CASSQVMTDTQYF.

The gene calls are TRBV6-5 and TRBJ1-3; D not resolved. Trimming stripped 6 bases from V and 0 bases from J, with 12 bases between. Germline CDR1 is MNHEY and CDR2 is SVGAGI. The CDR3 is 15 amino acids. DNA of the CDR3: TGTGCCAGCAGGGGAGGACTCTCCTCTGGAAACACCATATATTTT. Translation gives CASRGGLSSGNTIYF.